Listed here are 26 T cell receptor beta chains from one sample, sequenced in a study of blood T cell dynamics during melanoma immunotherapy. Time point reported: week 3, after first cycle of checkpoint inhibitor. Assay used: immunoSEQ multiplex PCR; TCRdb lists only in-frame clones, some missing. The sample consists of approximately 29,000 clones, 75% to 90% of them appearing once. Sample: blood, taken from a patient treated with checkpoint blockade. Receptor source: a human donor with melanoma.

The CDR3 loop is CASSFRGTQETQYF. As DNA, the CDR3 is TGTGCCAGCAGCTTCAGGGGGACACAAGAGACCCAGTACTTC. The rearrangement links TRBV2 to TRBJ2-5; 7 nucleotides match TRBD1. The length of the CDR3 is 14 residues. V lost 6 bases, J lost 2 bases, and 6 bases stayed unmatched. Germline V gene lookup returns CDR1 SNHLY and CDR2 FYNNEI.

The chain joins TRBV6-1 to TRBJ2-3; no definite D call. Germline V gene lookup returns CDR1 MNHNS and CDR2 SASEGT. The length of the CDR3 is 12 residues. V was pared by 7 bases and J by 2 bases, with 7 bases between. CDR3 coding DNA: TGTGCCAGCACGGCTTACACAGATACGCAGTATTTT. Its protein is CASTAYTDTQYF.

The chain's CDR3 is CASRPMGTGELFF. CDR3 bases: TGTGCCAGCAGGCCTATGGGGACCGGGGAGCTGTTTTTT. The chain recombines TRBV2 with TRBJ2-2; D is ambiguous. The V end lost 6 bases, the J end lost 5 bases, and 10 bases lay between the germline ends. Germline CDR1 is SNHLY and CDR2 is FYNNEI. The CDR3 has 13 residues. Combining the CDR3 with reference TRBV2 and TRBJ2-2 gives the whole variable domain EPEVTQTPSHQVTQMGQEVILRCVPISNHLYFYWYRQILGQKVEFLVSFYNNEISEKSEIFDDQFSVERPDGSNFTLKIRSTKLEDSAMYFCASRPMGTGELFFGEGSRLTVL.

CDR3 DNA sequence: TGTGCCAGCAGTGAACAGAGCACAGATACGCAGTATTTT. Residues: CASSEQSTDTQYF. This chain links TRBV25-1 with TRBJ2-3, with no clear D. The CDR3 has 13 residues. CDR1 and CDR2 from the germline V gene are MGHDK and SYGVNS. Trimming shortened V by 2 bases and J by 0 bases, and 3 bases separated the two germline ends. Filled out from reference TRBV25-1 and TRBJ2-3, the complete variable domain reads EADIYQTPRYLVIGTGKKITLECSQTMGHDKMYWYQQDPGMELHLIHYSYGVNSTEKGDLSSESTVSRIRTEHFPLTLESARPSHTSQYLCASSEQSTDTQYFGPGTRLTVL.

The genes are TRBV6-6 and TRBJ2-2; D may be TRBD1 or TRBD2 (5 bases each). Germline assignment: CDR1 MNHNY and CDR2 SVGAGI (reference sequence). CDR3 length equals 13 residues. Trimming left V 3 bases short and J 6 bases short, with 8 bases between. The CDR3: CASSYWGSGELFF. The CDR3 coding sequence is TGTGCCAGCAGTTATTGGGGGTCCGGGGAGCTGTTTTTT.

The chain employs TRBV5-1 and TRBJ2-5, with 13 bases identical to TRBD2. This CDR3 has 16 residues. V lost 3 bases and J lost 5; bases outside the gene matches: 7. Germline V CDR1 and CDR2: SGHRS, YFSETQ. CDR3 coding DNA: TGCGCCAGCAGCTGGGAACTAGCGGGGGGGCACGAGACCCAGTACTTC. This gives the protein CASSWELAGGHETQYF. Supplemented by reference TRBV5-1 and TRBJ2-5, the full variable domain reads KAGVTQTPRYLIKTRGQQVTLSCSPISGHRSVSWYQQTPGQGLQFLFEYFSETQRNKGNFPGRFSGRQFSNSRSEMNVSTLELGDSALYLCASSWELAGGHETQYFGPGTRLLVL.

The chain links TRBV6-5 to TRBJ1-2; D is possibly TRBD1 (6 bases). Between the trimmed V and J ends, which lost 2 bases and 6 bases, there was a span of 10 bases. CDR3 length: 13 amino acids. CDR1 is MNHEY and CDR2 is SVGAGI in the germline V gene. CDR3 DNA sequence: TGTGCCAGCAGTTACGAGGCAGGGGATGGCTACACCTTC. The encoded protein is CASSYEAGDGYTF.

V and J are TRBV7-9 and TRBJ2-7; no clear D gene. V lost 5 bases and J 2 bases, leaving 7 bases between the germline ends. The CDR3 spans 12 residues. CDR1 and CDR2 (germline): SEHNR, FQNEAQ (reference sequence). CDR3 sequence (DNA): TGTGCCAGCAGCCCAGCCCCCTACGAGCAGTACTTC. It is translated as CASSPAPYEQYF.

The chain links TRBV28 to TRBJ1-1; 11 bases are shared with TRBD1. Germline lookup yields CDR1 MDHEN and CDR2 SYDVKM. CDR3 size: 15 residues. The junction had 12 bases not matched to a gene; V was cut back by 5 bases and J by 10 bases. CDR3: CASSPHGQGARGAFF. CDR3 nucleotide sequence: TGTGCCAGCAGTCCACACGGACAGGGGGCGCGGGGAGCTTTCTTT.

The rearrangement uses TRBV5-4 and TRBJ2-7; 11 nucleotides match TRBD2. The trim removed 5 bases at V and 5 bases at J, leaving 9 bases unmatched. This CDR3 region has 15 residues. Germline V CDR1 and CDR2: SGHNT, YYREEE (reference sequence). The CDR3 nucleotides read TGTGCCAGCAGTTCCGTGACTAGCGGGAACGACGAGCAGTACTTC. Encoded protein: CASSSVTSGNDEQYF.

This clone appeared a few times. The chain combines TRBV2 with TRBJ2-5; D remains ambiguous. CDR3 length: 16 amino acids. Germline CDR1 SNHLY, CDR2 FYNNEI. V lost 0 bases and J lost 5, with 16 bases in between. The CDR3 loop reads CASSEAVVSYRETQYF. The DNA for the CDR3 is TGTGCCAGCAGTGAAGCGGTGGTTTCGTATAGGGAGACCCAGTACTTC.

The rearrangement joins TRBV28 to TRBJ2-5, with 12 nucleotides matching TRBD1. J was trimmed by 4 bases and V by 5 bases; bases with no gene match: 11. The germline V gene encodes CDR1 MDHEN and CDR2 SYDVKM. The CDR3 runs to 17 residues. This CDR3 reads CASSPAAGQGAGETQYF. DNA of the CDR3: TGTGCCAGCAGTCCAGCCGCGGGACAGGGGGCGGGAGAGACCCAGTACTTC. Complete variable domain (other parts from reference TRBV28 and TRBJ2-5): DVKVTQSSRYLVKRTGEKVFLECVQDMDHENMFWYRQDPGLGLRLIYFSYDVKMKEKGDIPEGYSVSREKKERFSLILESASTNQTSMYLCASSPAAGQGAGETQYFGPGTRLLVL.

The V gene is TRBV5-4, the J gene TRBJ2-5; perhaps D is TRBD1 or TRBD2 (5 bases each). V was pared by 4 bases and J by 1 base, with 8 bases between. This CDR3 contains 13 residues. CDR1 and CDR2 (germline): SGHNT, YYREEE (reference sequence). The CDR3 here is CASSRDRQETQYF. As DNA, the CDR3 is TGTGCCAGCAGCAGGGACCGCCAAGAGACCCAGTACTTC.

The chain employs TRBV19 and TRBJ2-3; the match to TRBD1 covers 7 bases. Trimming removed 7 bases from V and 2 bases from J; junction bases left unmatched: 6. The CDR3 loop spans 14 amino acids. Germline assignment: CDR1 LNHDA and CDR2 SQIVND (reference sequence). The CDR3 bases are TGTGCCAGTACCCTGGGACAGAACACAGATACGCAGTATTTT. It yields the protein CASTLGQNTDTQYF. Combining the CDR3 with reference TRBV19 and TRBJ2-3 gives the whole variable domain DGGITQSPKYLFRKEGQNVTLSCEQNLNHDAMYWYRQDPGQGLRLIYYSQIVNDFQKGDIAEGYSVSREKKESFPLTVTSAQKNPTAFYLCASTLGQNTDTQYFGPGTRLTVL.

This clone is classed as medium-sized. The V and J genes are TRBV27 and TRBJ2-7, with D tentatively TRBD1 (5 bases). Germline V gene lookup returns CDR1 MNHEY and CDR2 SMNVEV (reference sequence). Trimming cost V 5 bases and J 6 bases, with 11 bases left between them. This CDR3 has 12 residues. The CDR3: CASSPQGGEQYF. The CDR3 DNA reads as TGTGCCAGCAGTCCCCAGGGCGGCGAGCAGTACTTC.

CDR3 loop: CASSLAAVSGANVLTF. The CDR3 region has the DNA TGTGCCAGCAGCTTGGCCGCGGTATCTGGGGCCAACGTCCTGACTTTC. This chain joins TRBV5-6 and TRBJ2-6; D is undetermined. The CDR3 has 16 amino acids. Trimming pared 0 bases from V and 1 base from J, leaving 8 bases between. Looked up from germline, CDR1 is SGHDT and CDR2 is YYEEEE. The whole variable domain, remainder taken from reference TRBV5-6 and TRBJ2-6, is DAGVTQSPTHLIKTRGQQVTLRCSPKSGHDTVSWYQQALGQGPQFIFQYYEEEERQRGNFPDRFSGHQFPNYSSELNVNALLLGDSALYLCASSLAAVSGANVLTFGAGSRLTVL.

The chain has TRBV28 and TRBJ1-2; D unclear. The germline V and J ends were trimmed by 2 bases and 2 bases, with 12 bases remaining between them. The CDR3 is made up of 15 amino acids. Germline CDR1 MDHEN, CDR2 SYDVKM. The CDR3 DNA follows: TGTGCCAGCAGTTTAGGTGGTAGCAAGAACTATGGCTACACCTTC. Protein sequence: CASSLGGSKNYGYTF.

The J gene is TRBJ1-3, the V gene TRBV9; possible D gene TRBD1, 5 bases. Germline CDR1 and CDR2: SGDLS and YYNGEE. The ends were cut back, 2 bases at V and 0 bases at J, with 12 bases in the middle. The CDR3 totals 16 residues. CDR3 protein: CASSVSGTSSGNTIYF. CDR3 in DNA: TGTGCCAGCAGCGTTTCCGGGACCAGCTCTGGAAACACCATATATTTT.

The rearrangement joins TRBV2 to TRBJ1-1; D call uncertain. The CDR3 runs to 13 residues. V lost 3 bases and J lost 7, with 12 bases in between. Germline V gene lookup returns CDR1 SNHLY and CDR2 FYNNEI. The CDR3 coding sequence is TGTGCCAGCAGTGACGCCGCGAGGCGTGAAGCTTTCTTT. Encoded protein: CASSDAARREAFF.

The chain uses TRBV29-1 and TRBJ2-1; 13 nucleotides agree with TRBD2. This CDR3 is 15 amino acids long. Germline CDR1 is SQVTM and CDR2 is ANQGSEA. V was pared by 7 bases and J by 6 bases, with 9 bases of the junction left unmatched. The CDR3 DNA follows: TGCAGCGCCCGACCCGGGACTAGCGGGGTCAATGAGCAGTTCTTC. It is translated as CSARPGTSGVNEQFF.

The V call is TRBV7-6, the J call TRBJ1-2; 7 nucleotides line up with TRBD1. With V trimmed by 1 base and J by 2 bases, 4 bases remained unmatched. The CDR3 runs to 15 residues. Per germline, CDR1 SGHVS and CDR2 FNYEAQ. CDR3 protein: CASSLEGAGNYGYTF. Written as DNA, the CDR3 is TGTGCCAGCAGCTTAGAGGGGGCAGGAAACTATGGCTACACCTTC.

The V and J genes are TRBV6-4 and TRBJ2-6, with D tentatively TRBD1 or TRBD2 (6 bases each). Trimming cost V 6 bases and J 2 bases, with 11 bases left between them. The CDR3 runs 15 residues. Per germline, CDR1 MRHNA and CDR2 SNTAGT. The CDR3 bases are TGTGCCAGCAGCTTGGGGGGCCCTGGGGCCAACGTCCTGACTTTC. Its translation is CASSLGGPGANVLTF.

J is TRBJ2-3 and V is TRBV7-2; 7 positions match TRBD2. The germline CDR1 and CDR2 sequences are SGHTA and FQGNSA. The CDR3 extends over 14 amino acids. Trimming cost V 0 bases and J 3 bases; bases outside gene matches: 0. The CDR3 protein is CASSLAGGTDTQYF. Here the CDR3 DNA reads TGTGCCAGCAGCTTAGCGGGGGGGACAGATACGCAGTATTTT.

This chain uses TRBV7-2 with TRBJ1-2, with 7 bases aligning to TRBD1. Germline V CDR1 and CDR2: SGHTA, FQGNSA. The CDR3 covers 13 residues. J gave up 6 bases and V 5 bases, and 6 bases lay outside the gene matches. The chain's CDR3 is CASSPTGTHGYTF. In DNA form, the CDR3 reads TGTGCCAGCAGCCCGACAGGGACCCATGGCTACACCTTC. The whole variable domain, remainder taken from reference TRBV7-2 and TRBJ1-2, is GAGVSQSPSNKVTEKGKDVELRCDPISGHTALYWYRQSLGQGLEFLIYFQGNSAPDKSGLPSDRFSAERTGGSVSTLTIQRTQQEDSAVYLCASSPTGTHGYTFGSGTRLTVV.

In this sample, this clone turned up a few times. V is TRBV28 and J is TRBJ2-1; tentatively, D is TRBD2 (5 bases). This CDR3 is built from 13 residues. V lost 5 bases and J 3 bases, leaving 8 bases between the germline ends. Germline CDR1 and CDR2: MDHEN and SYDVKM. The CDR3: CASSRSGYNEQFF. CDR3 in DNA: TGTGCCAGCAGTCGAAGCGGCTACAATGAGCAGTTCTTC. The full variable domain, rest sourced from reference TRBV28 and TRBJ2-1, is DVKVTQSSRYLVKRTGEKVFLECVQDMDHENMFWYRQDPGLGLRLIYFSYDVKMKEKGDIPEGYSVSREKKERFSLILESASTNQTSMYLCASSRSGYNEQFFGPGTRLTVL.

The chain carries TRBV27 and TRBJ2-2; weak D call: TRBD2 (5 bases). Germline V gives CDR1 MNHEY, CDR2 SMNVEV (reference sequence). The CDR3 is made up of 14 amino acids. Deletions cut 7 bases from V and 0 bases from J, with 9 bases between. DNA of the CDR3: TGTGCCAGCAATCGGGGTTCGAACACCGGGGAGCTGTTTTTT. It specifies CASNRGSNTGELFF.